This T cell receptor beta chain was recovered during a study of blood T cell repertoires in COVID-19. Across the whole study: Nucleic acid was either cDNA or gDNA, and it came from T cells, B-cell-depleted T cells, or PBMCs.

The repertoire was sequenced with immunoSEQ multiplex PCR; TCRdb's copy has only in-frame clones and lacks some. The table includes approximately 200,000 clones, about 84% detected once. The V gene's germline CDR1 is MNHEY and CDR2 SMNVEV (reference sequence). V lost 6 bases to trimming and J lost 5 bases, with 22 bases between them. This CDR3 has 16 amino acids. The clonotype comes from a woman aged 25 to 45 with acute or convalescent COVID-19. The sequenced material came from peripheral blood. This chain links TRBV27 with TRBJ2-5, with D tentatively TRBD2 (6 bases). The CDR3 region is CASSLLPGRLGETQYF. CDR3 coding DNA: TGTGCCAGCAGCCTCCTCCCGGGCAGACTAGGGGAGACCCAGTACTTC.